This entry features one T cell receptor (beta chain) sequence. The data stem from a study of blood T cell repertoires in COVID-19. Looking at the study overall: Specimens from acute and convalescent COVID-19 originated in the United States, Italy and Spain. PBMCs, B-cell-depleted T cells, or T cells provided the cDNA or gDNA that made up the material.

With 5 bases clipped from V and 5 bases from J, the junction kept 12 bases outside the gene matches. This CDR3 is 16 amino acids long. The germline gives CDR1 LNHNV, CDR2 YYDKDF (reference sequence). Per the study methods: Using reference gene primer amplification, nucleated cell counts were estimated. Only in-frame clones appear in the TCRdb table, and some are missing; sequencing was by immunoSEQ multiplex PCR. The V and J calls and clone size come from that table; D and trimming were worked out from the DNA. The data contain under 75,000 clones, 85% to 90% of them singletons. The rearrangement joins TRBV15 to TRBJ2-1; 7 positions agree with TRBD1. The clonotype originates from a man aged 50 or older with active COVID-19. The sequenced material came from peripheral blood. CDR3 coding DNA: TGTGCCACCAGCCCCTGGACAGGAAAACCACACAATGAGCAGTTCTTC. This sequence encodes CATSPWTGKPHNEQFF.